This T cell receptor beta chain was sequenced for a study of T-cell reconstitution after alpha-beta-depleted transplantation in children. The germline CDR1 and CDR2 sequences are SGHTA and FQGNSA. This CDR3 has 11 residues. V was shortened by 3 bases and J by 7 bases, with 4 bases between the two germline ends. Unique molecular identifiers were incorporated when the TCRbeta library was constructed. One entry per CDR3 protein, called by TCRdb with MiXCR from the PCR reads. The sample consists of roughly 590,000 distinct CDR3 sequences, approximately 16% of them appearing once. This clonotype has a count of ten or more.

The origin of this receptor is a human donor who donated a stem cell graft to a child with acute myeloid leukemia. The V and J genes are TRBV7-2 and TRBJ2-1; no reliable D call. Source: PBMCs from the stem cell graft donor, taken from the stem cell graft. CDR3 sequence (DNA): TGTGCCAGCAGCTTTATAAATGAGCAGTTCTTC. Encoded protein: CASSFINEQFF.